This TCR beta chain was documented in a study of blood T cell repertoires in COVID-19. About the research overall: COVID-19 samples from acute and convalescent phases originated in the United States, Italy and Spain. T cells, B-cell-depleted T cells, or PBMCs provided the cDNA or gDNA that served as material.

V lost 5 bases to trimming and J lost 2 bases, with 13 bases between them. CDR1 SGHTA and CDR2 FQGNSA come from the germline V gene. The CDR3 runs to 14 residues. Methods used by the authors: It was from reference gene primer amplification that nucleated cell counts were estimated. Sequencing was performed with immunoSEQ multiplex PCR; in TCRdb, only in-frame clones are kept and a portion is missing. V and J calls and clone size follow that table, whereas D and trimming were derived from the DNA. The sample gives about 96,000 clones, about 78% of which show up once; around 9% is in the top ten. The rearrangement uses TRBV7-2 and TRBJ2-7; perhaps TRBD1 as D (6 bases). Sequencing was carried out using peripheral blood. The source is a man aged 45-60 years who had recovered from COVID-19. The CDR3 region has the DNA TGTGCCAGCAGCGCTAGTCAGGGGCCCTACGAGCAGTACTTC. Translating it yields CASSASQGPYEQYF.